The rows below give T cell receptor beta chains drawn from one sample of a study of CD8+ T cells in alopecia areata. Clones were read by immunoSEQ multiplex PCR, and TCRdb kept only the in-frame ones, dropping some. The sample records roughly 200,000 clones, 50% to 70% being singletons. The material sequenced was CD4+ T cells sorted from blood, taken at week 0. Receptors were obtained from a human donor with alopecia areata. CDR3s include the opening cysteine and the closing phenylalanine or tryptophan. Fields, in order: CDR3 protein, CDR3 length, V gene, clone size. Clone size is given for some rows only: seen once, a few or many times, or a class if the clone is expanded.

cdr3_aa: CASSQEGLSYEQYF
cdr3_length: 14
v_call: TRBV4-3
clone_size: -

cdr3_aa: CSVDGVGGSSYNEQFF
cdr3_length: 16
v_call: TRBV29-1
clone_size: few

cdr3_aa: CASSLASMAFGEQFF
cdr3_length: 15
v_call: TRBV7-8
clone_size: few

cdr3_aa: CSVSMSSYNEQFF
cdr3_length: 13
v_call: TRBV29-1
clone_size: -

cdr3_aa: CASSGRGNQETQYF
cdr3_length: 14
v_call: TRBV25-1
clone_size: -

cdr3_aa: CASRGGGQRTDTQYF
cdr3_length: 15
v_call: TRBV14
clone_size: few

cdr3_aa: CASSQTGTGELFF
cdr3_length: 13
v_call: TRBV18
clone_size: -

cdr3_aa: CSVAGGLSNTEAFF
cdr3_length: 14
v_call: TRBV29-1
clone_size: -

cdr3_aa: CASSLALAPHYEQYF
cdr3_length: 15
v_call: TRBV5-1
clone_size: -

cdr3_aa: CASSQDNSGANVLTF
cdr3_length: 15
v_call: TRBV4-1
clone_size: -

cdr3_aa: CASSQDPGAGYEQYF
cdr3_length: 15
v_call: TRBV4-3
clone_size: -

cdr3_aa: CASSRTGWVETQYF
cdr3_length: 14
v_call: TRBV5-4
clone_size: few

cdr3_aa: CASSQDVWGSEAFF
cdr3_length: 14
v_call: TRBV14
clone_size: -

cdr3_aa: CSAGGRAKDEQFF
cdr3_length: 13
v_call: TRBV29-1
clone_size: -

cdr3_aa: CASRGQENYGYTF
cdr3_length: 13
v_call: TRBV25-1
clone_size: -

cdr3_aa: CASSLWGSGTSGTDTQYF
cdr3_length: 18
v_call: TRBV5-1
clone_size: -

cdr3_aa: CAWSDRVDSPLHF
cdr3_length: 13
v_call: TRBV30
clone_size: -

cdr3_aa: CSVEGVEGAGNTEAFF
cdr3_length: 16
v_call: TRBV29-1
clone_size: -

cdr3_aa: CASSFTGFGYTF
cdr3_length: 12
v_call: TRBV11-1
clone_size: -

cdr3_aa: CAWSATRDRAKNIQYF
cdr3_length: 16
v_call: TRBV30
clone_size: -